The 26 T cell receptor beta chains below were found in one sample sequenced in a study of breast tumors, draining lymph nodes, adjacent tissues. Breast cancer patients provided tissue from their axillary draining lymph nodes. TCRdb recomputed calls from the multiplex PCR reads with MiXCR, one row per CDR3 protein. The sample has more than 80,000 distinct CDR3 sequences, less than 40% seen once. Sequenced: axillary lymph node tissue. Receptors originate from a female donor with breast cancer. Some clones in this sample may be carry-over from other donors' samples.

About this clonotype: This may be a read error: a much more frequent sequence differs by one nucleotide. The conserved final phenylalanine or tryptophan is absent from the CDR3, which likely points to a read error. V gene TRBV10-2 combines with J gene TRBJ1-2; D gene ambiguous. The V gene's germline CDR1 is WSHSY and CDR2 SAAADI. Trimming cost V 4 bases and J 7 bases, with 13 bases left between them. CDR3 length equals 13 residues. The CDR3 bases are TGCGCCAGCAGTGCGTGGTCCTCCTGTGGCTACACCCTC. Protein sequence: CASSAWSSCGYTL.

About this clonotype itself: The germline gene is not matched at one end of the junction; a read error may be the cause. The chain links TRBV27 to TRBJ1-3, with D unclear. The germline V gene has CDR1 MNHEY and CDR2 SMNVEV (reference sequence). The CDR3 loop spans 19 amino acids. DNA of the CDR3: TGTGCCAGCGGCGTCTCCCCCCCTTACAGTGGGAGCTCTGGAAACACCTTATATTTT. Translated: CASGVSPPYSGSSGNTLYF.

This clonotype was detected ten times or more. The chain joins TRBV10-3 to TRBJ2-2; TRBD1 agrees at 9 bases. CDR1 and CDR2 from the germline V gene are ENHRY and SYGVKD. J lost 1 base, V lost 10 bases, and 1 base had no gene match. This CDR3 has 13 residues. CDR3 loop: CATDRGNTGELFF. In nucleotides, the CDR3 is TGTGCCACGGACAGGGGGAACACCGGGGAGCTGTTTTTT.

This clonotype has ten or more counts. V gene TRBV7-9 combines with J gene TRBJ2-5; 9 bases are shared with TRBD1. V was clipped by 4 bases and J by 4 bases; unmatched bases: 4. CDR3 length: 14 residues. Germline V lookup: CDR1 SEHNR, CDR2 FQNEAQ (reference sequence). CDR3 loop: CASSSTGGIETQYF. The CDR3 DNA reads as TGTGCCAGCAGCTCTACAGGGGGCATAGAGACCCAGTACTTC. The entire variable domain, with the rest obtained from reference TRBV7-9 and TRBJ2-5, is as follows: DTGVSQNPRHKITKRGQNVTFRCDPISEHNRLYWYRQTLGQGPEFLTYFQNEAQLEKSRLLSDRFSAERPKGSFSTLEIQRTEQGDSAMYLCASSSTGGIETQYFGPGTRLLVL.

This chain connects TRBV9 to TRBJ1-3; no clear D gene. V gave up 5 bases and J gave up 15 bases, with 21 bases separating them. This CDR3 is built from 13 residues. CDR1 SGDLS and CDR2 YYNGEE come from the germline V gene. This CDR3 reads CASRQGNGNAKYF. The CDR3 DNA sequence: TGTGCCAGCAGACAAGGGAATGGAAACGCCAAATATTTT.

Concerning this clonotype itself: This sequence may be a read error, since a much larger clone differs from it by one base. The rearrangement links TRBV20-1 to TRBJ1-5; D is undetermined. V lost 0 bases to trimming and J lost 3 bases, with 15 bases between them. The length of the CDR3 is 16 residues. Per the germline V gene, CDR1 is DFQATT and CDR2 is SNEGSKA (reference sequence). In nucleotides, the CDR3 is TGCAGTGCTAGAGACCAGTTGGGAGTCGCCAATCAGCCCCAGCATTTT. Protein product: CSARDQLGVANQPQHF.

This clonotype was seen many times. CDR3: CASSYSNSGDTQYF. CDR3 DNA sequence: TGTGCCAGCAGTTACTCGAACTCGGGAGATACGCAGTATTTT. The rearrangement uses TRBV6-5 and TRBJ2-3, with D uncertain. The CDR3 consists of 14 residues. Germline-derived CDR1 and CDR2 are MNHEY and SVGAGI. V lost 0 bases and J 5 bases, leaving 9 bases between the germline ends.

This clonotype was detected ten times or more. This chain uses TRBV7-9 with TRBJ2-1; the D gene is possibly TRBD1 (5 bases). Trimming removed 0 bases from V and 3 bases from J, with 15 bases in between. The CDR3 covers 17 residues. Germline loops: CDR1 SEHNR, CDR2 FQNEAQ (reference sequence). The CDR3 nucleotides read TGTGCCAGCAGCTTAGCCGCAGGGCTCGGCGACTACAATGAGCAGTTCTTC. Translating it yields CASSLAAGLGDYNEQFF.

As to this clonotype: The CDR3 end shows no conserved phenylalanine or tryptophan, and so a read error is likely. The rearrangement uses TRBV2 and TRBJ2-5, with TRBD1 matching over 7 bases. The V gene's germline CDR1 is SNHLY and CDR2 FYNNEI. This CDR3 is 14 amino acids long. J lost 2 bases, V lost 7 bases, and 7 bases had no gene match. In nucleotides, the CDR3 is TGTGCCAGCAAACCCGACAGGGCGCAAGAGACCCAGTACCTC. This codes for CASKPDRAQETQYL.

This clonotype has at least ten counts. The V call is TRBV5-1, the J call TRBJ2-3; D uncertain. V gave up 2 bases and J gave up 3 bases, with 4 bases separating them. CDR1 and CDR2 (germline): SGHRS, YFSETQ. The CDR3 totals 12 residues. The CDR3 DNA is TGCGCCAGCAGCTTCTTAACAGATACGCAGTATTTT. This encodes CASSFLTDTQYF.

The rearrangement uses TRBV20-1 and TRBJ2-3, with a tentative D call TRBD2 (6 bases). Germline values: CDR1 DFQATT, CDR2 SNEGSKA (reference sequence). The V end was cut by 4 bases, the J end by 5 bases, with 13 bases between. The CDR3 sequence is 13 residues long. The CDR3 region has the DNA TGCAGTGCTACCCGACTAGGTGGAGATACGCAGTATTTT. Protein: CSATRLGGDTQYF.

The V call is TRBV12-3 or TRBV12-4, the J call TRBJ1-4; D is uncertain. Trimming pared 6 bases from V and 4 bases from J, leaving 9 bases between. The CDR3 has 13 amino acids. CDR3 protein: CASSQGNNEKLFF. The CDR3 DNA sequence: TGTGCCAGCAGCCAAGGGAATAATGAAAAACTGTTTTTT.

The table lists this clonotype with a few counts. Given a much more abundant clone one base away, this may be a read error. This sequence joins TRBV5-6 and TRBJ1-2; TRBD1 aligns across 8 bases. Germline V gives CDR1 SGHDT, CDR2 YYEEEE. The CDR3 sequence is 13 residues long. The CDR3 sequence is CASTLDRAYGYTF. The CDR3 bases are TGTGCCAGCACCTTGGACAGGGCCTATGGCTACACCTTC.

This clonotype was found a few times. The chain couples TRBV10-1 to TRBJ2-1, with 12 bases aligning to TRBD2. J was trimmed by 6 bases and V by 8 bases; bases with no gene match: 8. The CDR3 runs 15 residues. CDR1 WNHNN and CDR2 SYGVQD come from the germline V gene (reference sequence). CDR3 sequence (DNA): TGCGCCAGCTCTCCGACTAGCGGGAGAGGCAATGAGCAGTTCTTC. It is translated as CASSPTSGRGNEQFF.

This clonotype is categorized as medium-sized. The chain uses TRBV2 and TRBJ2-2; no definite D call. Per germline, CDR1 SNHLY and CDR2 FYNNEI. The CDR3 loop spans 14 amino acids. Here the CDR3 DNA reads TGTGCACGCACCCCCAGGCCGAACACCGGGGAGCTGTTTTTT. This translates into CARTPRPNTGELFF.

This clonotype was seen ten or more times. V usage is TRBV4-3 and J usage is TRBJ1-2; the D gene is possibly TRBD1 (6 bases). In germline, CDR1 is LGHNA, CDR2 YSLEER. The CDR3 contains 15 residues. V gave up 1 base and J gave up 2 bases, with 11 bases separating them. CDR3 loop: CASSQVGGANYGYTF. CDR3 DNA: TGCGCCAGCAGCCAAGTAGGGGGTGCGAACTATGGCTACACCTTC.

Concerning this clonotype itself: This clone may be a read error of a much larger clone one base away. This chain uses TRBV5-4 with TRBJ2-1; D perhaps matches TRBD2 (5 bases). The germline CDR1 and CDR2 sequences are SGHNT and YYREEE (reference sequence). V lost 4 bases, J lost 4 bases, and 15 bases lay in between. The CDR3 covers 15 residues. The CDR3 DNA sequence: TGTGCCAGCAGCAGAAATAGCGCAAGATACAATGAGCAGTTCTTC. Protein: CASSRNSARYNEQFF.

The J gene is TRBJ2-2, the V gene TRBV2; 7 nucleotides align to TRBD1. The CDR3 totals 16 residues. Trimming at V came to 5 bases and at J to 5 bases, leaving 11 bases not matched to a gene. The germline V gene has CDR1 SNHLY and CDR2 FYNNEI. DNA of the CDR3: TGTGCCAGCAGTCATTCCACAGGGGCGCGGACCGGGGAGCTGTTTTTT. Translating gives CASSHSTGARTGELFF. The full variable domain, rest sourced from reference TRBV2 and TRBJ2-2, is EPEVTQTPSHQVTQMGQEVILRCVPISNHLYFYWYRQILGQKVEFLVSFYNNEISEKSEIFDDQFSVERPDGSNFTLKIRSTKLEDSAMYFCASSHSTGARTGELFFGEGSRLTVL.

This clonotype occurred a few times. At one end, the junction sequence differs from germline, possibly due to a read error. The rearrangement links TRBV6-5 to TRBJ2-1; perhaps TRBD2 as D (6 bases). This CDR3 has 18 residues. CDR1 and CDR2 from the germline V gene are MNHEY and SVGAGI. CDR3 sequence (DNA): TGTGCCAGCAGTCACTCGAATTTTCTGCGGGGAGCTTACAATGAGCAGTTCTTC. Amino acids: CASSHSNFLRGAYNEQFF.

The gene calls are TRBV7-3 and TRBJ2-3; 7 bases align to TRBD1. Per germline, CDR1 SGHTA and CDR2 FQGTGA. V gave up 5 bases and J gave up 5 bases; unmatched junction bases: 4. The CDR3 has 13 amino acids. CDR3 loop: CASSTRQGDTQYF. CDR3 nucleotides: TGTGCCAGCAGCACCCGACAGGGAGATACGCAGTATTTT.

The chain joins TRBV11-1 to TRBJ2-6, with D unresolved. From germline, CDR1 is SGHAT and CDR2 FQDESV (reference sequence). The CDR3 length is 14 residues. Trimming shortened V by 0 bases and J by 4 bases, and 4 bases separated the two germline ends. This CDR3 reads CASSLAGGANVLTF. The CDR3 DNA reads TGTGCCAGCAGCTTAGCGGGAGGGGCCAACGTCCTGACTTTC.

This clonotype was counted ten times or more. This may arise from a read error, as a much more abundant clone is one base away. This chain connects TRBV11-2 to TRBJ2-5, with 9 positions matching TRBD2. V trimming: 3 bases; J trimming: 2 bases; junction bases outside the gene matches: 10. The germline V gene encodes CDR1 SGHAT and CDR2 FQNNGV. The CDR3 has 17 residues. CDR3 loop: CASSFWTSANIQETQYF. The CDR3 DNA reads as TGTGCCAGCAGCTTCTGGACTAGCGCCAACATACAAGAGACCCAGTACTTC.

This clonotype was observed many times. This may be a read error, as it is one base from a much larger clone. V usage is TRBV20-1 and J usage is TRBJ2-5, with 8 bases fitting TRBD1. Germline lookup yields CDR1 DFQATT and CDR2 SNEGSKA (reference sequence). The CDR3 spans 14 residues. The CDR3 region has the DNA TGCAGTGCGGAGCCCAGGGGGCGGCAAGCGACCCAGTACTTC. Its translation is CSAEPRGRQATQYF.

The table lists this clonotype with many counts. This chain links TRBV10-2 with TRBJ1-2; D is perhaps TRBD1 (5 bases). The length of the CDR3 is 14 residues. Germline CDR1 WSHSY, CDR2 SAAADI. V was pared by 6 bases and J by 0 bases, with 11 bases between. CDR3 DNA: TGCGCCAGCAGGCTTGACAGCTCTAACTATGGCTACACCTTC. This sequence encodes CASRLDSSNYGYTF.

This sequence joins TRBV7-2 and TRBJ2-1; D is possibly TRBD2 (7 bases). CDR3 length equals 16 residues. V was trimmed by 5 bases and J by 8 bases, leaving 22 bases between them. Germline V CDR1 and CDR2: SGHTA, FQGNSA. CDR3 amino acids: CASSRTIRGRAHEQFF. In nucleotides, the CDR3 is TGTGCCAGCAGCCGAACCATTAGGGGGAGGGCACATGAGCAGTTCTTC.

This clonotype was found many times. V gene TRBV12-3 or TRBV12-4 combines with J gene TRBJ2-5, with D uncertain. The V and J ends lost 6 bases and 5 bases respectively, with 19 bases between them. The CDR3 covers 15 residues. The CDR3: CASRAVGLAGETQYF. The CDR3 coding sequence is TGTGCCAGCAGGGCAGTCGGGTTAGCTGGCGAGACCCAGTACTTC.